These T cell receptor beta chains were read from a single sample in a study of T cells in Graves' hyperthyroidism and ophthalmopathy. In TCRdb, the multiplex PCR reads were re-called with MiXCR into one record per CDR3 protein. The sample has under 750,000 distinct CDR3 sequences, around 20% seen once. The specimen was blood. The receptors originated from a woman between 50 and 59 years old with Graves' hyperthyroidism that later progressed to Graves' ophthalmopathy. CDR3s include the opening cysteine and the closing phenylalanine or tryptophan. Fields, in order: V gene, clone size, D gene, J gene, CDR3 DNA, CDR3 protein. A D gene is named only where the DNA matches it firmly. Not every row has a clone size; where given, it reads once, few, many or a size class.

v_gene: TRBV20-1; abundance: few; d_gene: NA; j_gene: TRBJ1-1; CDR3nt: TGCAGTGCTAGCGTCAGGGACACTGAAGCTTTCTTT; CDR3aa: CSASVRDTEAFF
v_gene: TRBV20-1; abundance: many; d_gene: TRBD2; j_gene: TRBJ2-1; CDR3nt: TGCAGTGTCAACAAGCTCGGACTAGCGGCCCTCCATGAGCAGTTCTTC; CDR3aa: CSVNKLGLAALHEQFF
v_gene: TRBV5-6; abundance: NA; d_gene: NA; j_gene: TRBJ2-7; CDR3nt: TGTGCCAGCAGCTTGTGGGTCTCCTACGAGCAGTACTTC; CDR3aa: CASSLWVSYEQYF
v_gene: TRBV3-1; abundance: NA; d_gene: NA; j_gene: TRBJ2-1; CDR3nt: TGTGCCAGCAGCCAAGATCTCAGATTGAGGGGAGGCGAGCAGTTCTTC; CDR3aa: CASSQDLRLRGGEQFF
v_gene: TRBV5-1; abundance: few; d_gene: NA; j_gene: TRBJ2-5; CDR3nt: TGCGCCAGCAGCTTGGTGGGGGCGGACGCCGAGACCCAGTACTTC; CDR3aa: CASSLVGADAETQYF
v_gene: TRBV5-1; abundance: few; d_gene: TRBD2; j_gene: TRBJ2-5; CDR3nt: TGCGCCAGCAGCTCGAACGTAGCGGGGGGTTACCGCGGGGAGACCCAGTACTTC; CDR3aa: CASSSNVAGGYRGETQYF
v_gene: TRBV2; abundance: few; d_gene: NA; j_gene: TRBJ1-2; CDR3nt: TGTGCCAGCAGTGACCCCGGACAAAGCTATGGCTACACCTTC; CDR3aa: CASSDPGQSYGYTF
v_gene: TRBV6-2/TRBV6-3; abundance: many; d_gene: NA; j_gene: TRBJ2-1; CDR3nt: TGTGCCAGCGTAGCGAGGAGCTCCTACAATGAGCAGTTCTTC; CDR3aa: CASVARSSYNEQFF
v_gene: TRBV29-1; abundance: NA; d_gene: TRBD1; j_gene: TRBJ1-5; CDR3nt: TGCAGCGTATCTGACAGGGGAGTTCAGCCCCAGCATTTT; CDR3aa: CSVSDRGVQPQHF
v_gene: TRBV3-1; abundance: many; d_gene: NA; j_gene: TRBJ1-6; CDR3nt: TGTGCCAGCAGCCAAGAGCCCCTTTATAATTCACCCCTCCACTTT; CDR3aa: CASSQEPLYNSPLHF
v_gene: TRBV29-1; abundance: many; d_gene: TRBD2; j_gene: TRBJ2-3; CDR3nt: TGCAGCGCACCAATCGGGGGGAGCACAGATACGCAGTATTTT; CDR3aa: CSAPIGGSTDTQYF
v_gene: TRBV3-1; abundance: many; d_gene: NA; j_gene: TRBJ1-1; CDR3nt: TGTGCCAGCAGCCAAGAGAGAGGGAACACTGAAGCTTTCTTT; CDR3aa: CASSQERGNTEAFF
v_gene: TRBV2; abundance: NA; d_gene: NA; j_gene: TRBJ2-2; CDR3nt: TGTGCCAGCACCGACGGCAGGGTTTTGACCGGGGAGCTGTTTTTT; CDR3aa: CASTDGRVLTGELFF
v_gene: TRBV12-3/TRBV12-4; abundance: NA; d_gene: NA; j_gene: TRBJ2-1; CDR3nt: TGTGCCAGCAGTTCCGAGGACAGATCCTACAATGAGCAGTTCTTC; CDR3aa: CASSSEDRSYNEQFF
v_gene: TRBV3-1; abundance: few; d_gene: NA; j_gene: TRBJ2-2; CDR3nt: TGTGCCAGCAGCCAAGATTATGGTAGCGGTTCCGGGGAGCTGTTTTTT; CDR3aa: CASSQDYGSGSGELFF
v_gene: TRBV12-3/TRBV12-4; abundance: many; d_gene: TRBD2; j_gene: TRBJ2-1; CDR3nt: TGTGCCAGCAGTTTGTCGCTAGCGGGGGGTGAGCAGTTCTTC; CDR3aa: CASSLSLAGGEQFF
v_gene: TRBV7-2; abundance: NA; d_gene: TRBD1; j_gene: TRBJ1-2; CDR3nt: TGTGCCAGCAGCGTCGGGCGACAGGGAGGCTACACCTTC; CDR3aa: CASSVGRQGGYTF
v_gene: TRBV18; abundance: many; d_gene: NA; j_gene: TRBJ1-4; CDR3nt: TGTGCCAGCTCACCGCCTAACAGGGAAGCGCCAACTAATGAAAAACTGTTTTTT; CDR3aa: CASSPPNREAPTNEKLFF
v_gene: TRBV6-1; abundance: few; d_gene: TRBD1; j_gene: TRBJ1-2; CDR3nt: TGTGCCAGCAGCCGAGGGACAGGGAGCTATGGCTACACCTTC; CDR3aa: CASSRGTGSYGYTF
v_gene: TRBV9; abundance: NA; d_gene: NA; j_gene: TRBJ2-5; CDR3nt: TGTGCCAGCAGCGTCATCGGGTCGCAAGAGACCCAGTACTTC; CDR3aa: CASSVIGSQETQYF
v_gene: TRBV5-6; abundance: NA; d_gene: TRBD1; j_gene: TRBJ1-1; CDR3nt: TGTGCCAGCAGCTTGGCCCCGACAGGGGCTTTGAACACTGAAGCTTTCTTT; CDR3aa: CASSLAPTGALNTEAFF